This TCR beta chain is from a study (dated by TCRdb to 2015 to 2017). In terms of the full investigation: The study examined whether tumor-infiltrating Tregs in breast cancer are drawn from blood Tregs or arise in situ by conversion from other CD4+ T cell subsets.

To purify naive CD4+ T cells, the Miltenyi Naive CD4+ T Cell Isolation kit was used, and CD25 microbeads served to deplete Tregs. Tregs, naive and memory CD4+ T cells from tumor, blood and ipsilateral draining lymph nodes of five or six breast cancer patients underwent full-length TCR alpha and beta sequencing. Tumor tissue and lymph nodes obtained from ipsilateral axillary dissection were perfused with PBS, minced and then digested with collagenase I and hyaluronidase. Sorted cell populations were confirmed by FACS to exceed 90% purity. Worth noting for this clonotype: There is no known antigen for this receptor. Base qualities are missing; no much larger clone stands one base away.

Reading the germline V gene gives CDR1 MNHEY and CDR2 SVGAGI. Cut back by 7 bases and 4 bases, the V and J ends lie 7 bases apart. Measured from the cysteine to the phenylalanine, the CDR3 is 11 residues long. Only the CDR3 portion is preserved as DNA: 33 bases, with reading frame beginning at the first base. Full-length TCR variable regions were amplified by 5' RACE PCR using constant-region reverse primers, and then by semi-nested PCR using Nested Universal Primer A. The ReliaPrep RNA Cell Miniprep System was used to extract total RNA, which was then reverse transcribed into 5'RACE-ready cDNA with the SMARTer RACE 5'/3' Kit. Full-length TCR alpha and beta libraries were barcoded with multiplex adaptors and sequenced on an Illumina MiSeq. In the paper's pipeline: For each of nine subset-tissue groups, sequencing data from the five patients were pooled, and the groups were compared by unsupervised clustering of TCR gene usage. Repertoire similarity was calculated with the Morisita-Horn index, weighting shared sequences by their contribution to each repertoire. The public reads were quality trimmed at Q25 with fastp and then assembled into clones with MiXCR by TCRdb, keeping productive beta chains. When rows share a CDR3 protein, they turn into one entry using the most common DNA and genes. TCRdb, rather than the study authors, made the V and J calls. This sample holds over 50,000 distinct CDR3 sequences; around 24% were observed only once. Jointly, the top ten make up 3.2% of the sample.

The investigation overall reported the following: The TCR alpha and beta sequences of tumor-infiltrating Tregs showed the greatest overlap with tumor naive CD4+ T cells, followed by blood naive CD4+ T cells. Validation in the larger cohort was restricted to a single TCR beta V-J rearrangement rather than whole repertoires. The TCR gene usage of tumor memory CD4+ T cells clustered together with blood and lymph node memory CD4+ cells and with lymph node naive CD4+ cells.

Sequenced sample: tumor-infiltrating naive CD4+ T cells sorted from the breast tumor. The cell subset or site label on this specimen signifies: naive CD4+ T cells, CD4+CD45RA+CD25-. This receptor chain uses TRBV6-5 and TRBJ1-1, with no reliable assignment of the D segment. This TCR was recovered from a female donor with breast cancer. The CDR3 is CASKDFTEAFF. The DNA reads as follows: TGTGCCAGCAAGGATTTCACTGAAGCTTTCTTT.